The clone carrying this TCR beta chain appeared a few times. Antigen unknown. The data belong to a study of T cells in Graves' hyperthyroidism and ophthalmopathy. Study outcomes and limitations: Stable hyperthyroidism and ophthalmopathy were separated using 13 V-J signatures. Blood held most thyroid clonotypes expanded above 0.001 frequency.

V lost 6 bases and J 0 bases, leaving 21 bases between the germline ends. The CDR3 loop spans 19 amino acids. The V gene's germline CDR1 is SNHLY and CDR2 FYNNEI. What was amplified from RNA transcripts were TCR beta CDR3 regions. The TCR CDR3 first-round RT-PCR relied on the HTBI primer set. MiXCR, applied by TCRdb to the multiplex PCR reads, yields one record per CDR3 protein. The sample lists a few hundred thousand distinct CDR3 sequences; more than 45% were seen once. The TCR sequence derives from a woman aged 18-30 years with Graves' hyperthyroidism. The gene calls are TRBV2 and TRBJ2-6; D assignment may be TRBD1 or TRBD2 (5 bases each). Sequences were obtained from peripheral blood or thyroid tissue (not recorded which). Here the CDR3 DNA reads TGTGCCAGCAGGGCCGGGGCTGGTTCCACACCCTCTGGGGCCAACGTCCTGACTTTC. Translated, it gives CASRAGAGSTPSGANVLTF.